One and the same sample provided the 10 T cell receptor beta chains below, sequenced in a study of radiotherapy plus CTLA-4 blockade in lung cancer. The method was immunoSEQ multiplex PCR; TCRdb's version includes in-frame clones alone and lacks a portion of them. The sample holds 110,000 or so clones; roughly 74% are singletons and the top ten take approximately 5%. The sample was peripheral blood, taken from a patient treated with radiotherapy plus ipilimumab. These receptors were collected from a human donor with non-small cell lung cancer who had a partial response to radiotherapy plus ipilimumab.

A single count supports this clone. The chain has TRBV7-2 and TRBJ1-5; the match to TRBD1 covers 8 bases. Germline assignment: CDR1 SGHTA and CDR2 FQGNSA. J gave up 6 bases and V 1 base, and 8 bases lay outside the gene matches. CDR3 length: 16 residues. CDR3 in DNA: TGTGCCAGCAGCTTAGATTCAGGGGGCTCGGGTCAGCCCCAGCATTTT. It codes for CASSLDSGGSGQPQHF.

The chain's CDR3 is CASPPTEGKRVDTQYF. DNA of the CDR3: TGTGCCAGCCCCCCAACAGAAGGAAAGAGGGTAGATACGCAGTATTTT. This chain joins TRBV6-6 and TRBJ2-3; a weak D match, TRBD2 (5 bases). CDR1 is MNHNY and CDR2 is SVGAGI in the germline V gene (reference sequence). Trimming took off 8 bases at V and 5 bases at J, with 23 bases between the two ends. The CDR3 covers 16 residues.

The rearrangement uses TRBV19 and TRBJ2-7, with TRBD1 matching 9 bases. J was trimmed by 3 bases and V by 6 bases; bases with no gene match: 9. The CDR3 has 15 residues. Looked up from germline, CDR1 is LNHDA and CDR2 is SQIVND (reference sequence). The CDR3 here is CASRRDGQGNYEQYF. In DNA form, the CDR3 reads TGTGCCAGTAGAAGAGACGGACAGGGGAACTACGAGCAGTACTTC.

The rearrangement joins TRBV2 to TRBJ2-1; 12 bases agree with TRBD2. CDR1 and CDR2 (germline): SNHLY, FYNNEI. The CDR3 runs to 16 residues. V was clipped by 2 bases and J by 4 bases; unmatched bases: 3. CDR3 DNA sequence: TGTGCCAGCAGTGAACTAGCGGGAGGGAAATACAATGAGCAGTTCTTC. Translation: CASSELAGGKYNEQFF.

The CDR3 nucleotides are TGTGCCAGTATTAATACCCATAGCTCTGGGGCCAACGTCCTGACTTTC. Translated: CASINTHSSGANVLTF. The chain uses TRBV19 and TRBJ2-6; no reliable D call. V was trimmed by 7 bases and J by 0 bases, leaving 13 bases between them. CDR3 size: 16 residues. Germline CDR1 LNHDA, CDR2 SQIVND (reference sequence).

The CDR3 is CASSVGQGTDYGYTF. The CDR3 nucleotides read TGTGCCAGCAGCGTGGGACAGGGCACAGACTATGGCTACACCTTC. The rearrangement links TRBV9 to TRBJ1-2, with TRBD1 identical over 9 bases. Germline CDR1 reads SGDLS; CDR2 reads YYNGEE. V lost 2 bases, J lost 3 bases, and 5 bases stayed unmatched. The CDR3 loop spans 15 amino acids.

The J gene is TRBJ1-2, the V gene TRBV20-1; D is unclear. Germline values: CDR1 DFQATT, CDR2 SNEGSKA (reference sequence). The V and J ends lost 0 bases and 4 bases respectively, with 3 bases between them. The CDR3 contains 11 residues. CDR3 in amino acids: CSAREAYGYTF. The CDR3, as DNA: TGCAGTGCTAGAGAAGCCTATGGCTACACCTTC.

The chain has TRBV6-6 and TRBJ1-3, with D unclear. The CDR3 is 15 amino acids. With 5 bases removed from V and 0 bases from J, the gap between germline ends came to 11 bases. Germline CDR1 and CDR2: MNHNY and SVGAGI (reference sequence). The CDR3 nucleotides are TGTGCCAGCAGTGGAGGGCTATACTCTGGAAACACCATATATTTT. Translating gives CASSGGLYSGNTIYF.

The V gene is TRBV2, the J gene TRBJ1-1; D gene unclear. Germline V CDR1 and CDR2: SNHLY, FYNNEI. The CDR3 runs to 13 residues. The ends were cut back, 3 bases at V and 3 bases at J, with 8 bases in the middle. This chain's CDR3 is CASSDRRDTEAFF. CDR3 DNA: TGTGCCAGCAGTGACAGGAGGGACACTGAAGCTTTCTTT.

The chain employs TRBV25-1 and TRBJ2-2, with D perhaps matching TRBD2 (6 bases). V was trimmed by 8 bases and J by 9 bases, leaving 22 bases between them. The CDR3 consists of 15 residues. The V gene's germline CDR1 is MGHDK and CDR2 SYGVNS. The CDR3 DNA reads TGTGCCAGCTTAGCGGAGTGGGGGGAAGGCCGGGAGCTGTTTTTT. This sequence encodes CASLAEWGEGRELFF.